Listed below are T cell receptor beta chains from one sample, sequenced in a study of shared clonotypes between healthy human individuals. Sequencing was performed with immunoSEQ multiplex PCR; in TCRdb, only in-frame clones are kept and a portion is missing. This table holds about 600,000 clones, around three quarters found once. Sequenced: PBMCs. The receptors originated from a middle-aged woman in good health. Some clones in this sample may be carry-over from other donors' samples. The CDR3 runs from the conserved cysteine through the conserved F or W. The D gene is left open where the match is weak.

TRBJ2-7 TRBD1 TRBV7-3 CASSRTGMGEQYF TGTGCCAGCAGCCGGACAGGGATGGGGGAGCAGTACTTC
TRBJ2-5 . TRBV10-3 CAISESVETQYF TGTGCCATCAGTGAGTCTGTTGAGACCCAGTACTTC
TRBJ2-1 . TRBV7-9 CASSLVHNEQFF TGTGCCAGCAGCTTAGTTCACAATGAGCAGTTCTTC
TRBJ1-1 . TRBV19 CASQRDMNTEAFF TGTGCCAGCCAACGGGACATGAACACTGAAGCTTTCTTT
TRBJ2-4 . TRBV12-2 CASRLGRASRLLAKNIQYF TGTGCAAGTCGGTTAGGGCGGGCATCGAGGCTTCTAGCCAAAAACATTCAGTACTTC
TRBJ1-5 . TRBV19 CASSPGFPGNQPQHF TGTGCCAGTAGTCCGGGGTTTCCTGGCAATCAGCCCCAGCATTTT
TRBJ2-7 . TRBV7-2 CASSAAFSYEQYF TGTGCCAGCAGCGCTGCCTTCTCCTACGAGCAGTACTTC
TRBJ1-1 . TRBV29-1 CSVEKGYGNTEAFF TGCAGCGTTGAAAAGGGTTACGGAAACACTGAAGCTTTCTTT
TRBJ1-3 TRBD1 TRBV18 CASSPGQGGGNTIYF TGTGCCAGCTCACCGGGACAGGGAGGTGGAAACACCATATATTTT
TRBJ2-5 TRBD2 TRBV7-9 CASSLGLAGTHQETQYF TGTGCCAGCAGCTTAGGGCTAGCGGGCACACACCAAGAGACCCAGTACTTC